This passage covers 25 T cell receptor beta chains from one sample sequenced in a study of breast tumors, draining lymph nodes, adjacent tissues. The lymph nodes were axillary draining lymph nodes from breast cancer patients. One entry per CDR3 protein, called by TCRdb with MiXCR from the multiplex PCR reads. The sample yields roughly 260,000 distinct CDR3 sequences, 30% to 35% seen once. Specimen: axillary lymph node tissue. These receptors all stem from a female donor with breast cancer. Some clones in this sample may be carry-over from other donors' samples.

A few counts support this clonotype. A much larger clone differs by one base, so this may be a read error. This chain connects TRBV11-2 to TRBJ1-2, with D tentatively TRBD1 (5 bases). The CDR3 consists of 11 residues. CDR1 is SGHAT, CDR2 FQNNGV, per germline. The CDR3 reads CASSLRWGSTF. The CDR3 DNA reads TGTGCCAGCAGCTTACGGTGGGGCTCCACCTTC.

To note about this clonotype: A much larger clone differs by one base, so this may be a read error. The DNA of the CDR3 is TGTGCCAGCAGAGAAGCGGGAGTCGCCGGGGAGCCGTTTTTT. This codes for CASREAGVAGEPFF. This chain connects TRBV12-3 or TRBV12-4 to TRBJ2-2, with 8 bases that match TRBD2. This CDR3 comprises 14 residues.

This clonotype appeared a few times. This rearrangement joins TRBV20-1 to TRBJ2-2; 7 bases are a match to TRBD1. With the DNA end fitting TRBJ1-1 better, the J assignment may be wrong. This CDR3 is built from 12 residues. CDR1 and CDR2 from the germline V gene are DFQATT and SNEGSKA (reference sequence). The CDR3 spells CSASDRDTEAFF. The CDR3 nucleotides are TGCAGTGCTAGTGACAGGGACACTGAAGCTTTCTTT.

Note on this clonotype: This is likely a read error, given that the CDR3 carries no conserved phenylalanine or tryptophan at its end. The rearrangement uses TRBV19 and TRBJ2-5, with a tentative D call TRBD1 (5 bases). This CDR3 has 14 amino acids. Germline V CDR1 and CDR2: LNHDA, SQIVND (reference sequence). CDR3 in DNA: TGTGCCAGTAGTATCTCCATGGGGCGAGAGACACAGTACCTC. Translation gives CASSISMGRETQYL.

The sample holds many counts of this clonotype. The V call is TRBV5-8, the J call TRBJ2-3; 8 nucleotides line up with TRBD1. In germline, CDR1 is SGHTS, CDR2 YDEGEE. With 3 bases clipped from V and 5 bases from J, the junction kept 2 bases outside the gene matches. The CDR3 extends over 13 amino acids. The CDR3, as DNA: TGTGCCAGCAGCTGGACAGGGATAGATACGCAGTATTTT. It yields the protein CASSWTGIDTQYF.

This clonotype came up many times. V and J are TRBV20-1 and TRBJ2-7; D remains ambiguous. Germline V gene sequence: CDR1 DFQATT, CDR2 SNEGSKA (reference sequence). CDR3 length equals 12 residues. Here the CDR3 reads CSASGQSYEQYF. CDR3 bases: TGCAGCGCGTCCGGGCAAAGCTACGAGCAGTACTTC.

With regard to this clonotype: It may be a read error: a sequence one base away is much more abundant. V and J are TRBV20-1 and TRBJ2-1; 7 bases are a match to TRBD1. Germline CDR1 DFQATT, CDR2 SNEGSKA (reference sequence). The CDR3 is 14 residues long. Losses at the gene ends were 5 bases for V and 9 bases for J; bases not matched to a gene: 13. DNA of the CDR3: TGCAGTGCTCCCGATACTAAACAGGGGCCTGAGCAGTTCTTC. Translated: CSAPDTKQGPEQFF.

This clonotype has ten or more counts. The chain uses TRBV19 and TRBJ1-5; 10 bases match TRBD1. There are 15 residues in the CDR3. The V gene end was trimmed by 4 bases and the J gene end by 6 bases; junction bases not matched to a gene: 6. Germline V gives CDR1 LNHDA, CDR2 SQIVND (reference sequence). CDR3 nucleotide sequence: TGTGCCAGTAGTACGGACAGGGGGTCGGGTCAGCCCCAGCATTTT. Protein product: CASSTDRGSGQPQHF.

A note on this clonotype: The CDR3 end shows no conserved phenylalanine or tryptophan, and so a read error is likely. The chain recombines TRBV10-3 with TRBJ2-3; 10 bases line up with TRBD2. Germline-derived CDR1 and CDR2 are ENHRY and SYGVKD. This CDR3 comprises 20 residues. V trimming: 3 bases; J trimming: 1 base; junction bases outside the gene matches: 16. The CDR3 loop is CAISDDRRSSGRSRTDTQYL. CDR3 nucleotide sequence: TGTGCCATCAGTGATGACAGGCGTTCTAGCGGGAGATCACGCACAGATACGCAGTATCTT.

Notes on this clonotype: The missing conserved phenylalanine or tryptophan at the end of this CDR3 makes a read error likely. No DNA is shown, since the ends of the CDR3 on it are uncertain; the CDR3 is the one TCRdb lists. The V gene is TRBV20-1, the J gene TRBJ2-5. Germline values: CDR1 DFQATT, CDR2 SNEGSKA (reference sequence). Counting both end residues, the CDR3 totals 11 amino acids. This CDR3 reads CSARVMETQSL.

Comments on this clonotype: Germline and junction disagree at one end, which may indicate a read error. The CDR3 nucleotides are TGTGCTAGCAGCTTGACAGGGATACAAGAGACCCAGCATTTT. It specifies CASSLTGIQETQHF. J is TRBJ1-5 and V is TRBV7-9; 7 bases line up with TRBD1. The length of the CDR3 is 14 residues. CDR1 and CDR2 (germline): SEHNR, FQNEAQ (reference sequence).

This clonotype was picked up many times. The V and J genes are TRBV9 and TRBJ2-3; 7 positions agree with TRBD2. After removal of 5 bases from V and 1 base from J, the junction contained 7 bases not matched to a gene. CDR3 size: 15 residues. Per germline, CDR1 SGDLS and CDR2 YYNGEE. The CDR3 DNA reads TGTGCCAGCAGAGGGCGGGAGAGAGGCACAGATACGCAGTATTTT. Translating it yields CASRGRERGTDTQYF.

This clonotype was counted at least ten times. The J gene is TRBJ2-1, the V gene TRBV5-1; possible D gene TRBD2, 6 bases. The length of the CDR3 is 17 residues. Germline loops: CDR1 SGHRS, CDR2 YFSETQ. Trimming pared 2 bases from V and 2 bases from J, leaving 17 bases between. CDR3 DNA: TGCGCCAGCAGCTTTGGAGGGAGGAGTTTAGCCTACAATGAGCAGTTCTTC. Translated, it gives CASSFGGRSLAYNEQFF.

V is TRBV5-8 and J is TRBJ2-1, with TRBD2 as a possible D gene (6 bases). CDR1 SGHTS and CDR2 YDEGEE come from the germline V gene. The CDR3 has 15 residues. V was cut by 0 bases and J by 10 bases, with 17 bases left in between. CDR3 in DNA: TGTGCCAGCAGCTTGGAGGCGGGATTTGGCACCGAGCAGTTCTTC. Amino acids: CASSLEAGFGTEQFF.

V and J are TRBV10-2 and TRBJ2-5; possible D gene TRBD1, 5 bases. The length of the CDR3 is 15 residues. Germline V lookup: CDR1 WSHSY, CDR2 SAAADI. V lost 2 bases to trimming and J lost 0 bases, with 10 bases between them. As DNA, the CDR3 is TGCGCCAGCAGTGAGGATGGGGCGGACCAAGAGACCCAGTACTTC. Amino acids: CASSEDGADQETQYF.

This clonotype was counted ten times or more. J is TRBJ2-2 and V is TRBV7-2; possibly TRBD2 for D (5 bases). The CDR3 extends over 13 amino acids. V lost 3 bases and J 10 bases, leaving 12 bases between the germline ends. Germline V lookup: CDR1 SGHTA, CDR2 FQGNSA. CDR3 amino acids: CASSFSVVEELFF. DNA for the CDR3: TGTGCCAGCAGCTTTAGCGTGGTAGAGGAGCTGTTTTTT.

At least ten counts were recorded for this clonotype. The chain employs TRBV10-2 and TRBJ1-3; no definite D call. In germline, CDR1 is WSHSY, CDR2 SAAADI. V was trimmed by 2 bases and J by 0 bases, leaving 8 bases between them. The CDR3 loop spans 15 amino acids. The CDR3 region has the DNA TGCGCCAGCAGTGAGGGGGAGTTCTCTGGAAACACCATATATTTT. It is translated as CASSEGEFSGNTIYF.

This clonotype was seen repeatedly, ten times or more. The rearrangement links TRBV4-3 to TRBJ2-1, with a weak D call TRBD2 (5 bases). The germline V and J ends were trimmed by 0 bases and 6 bases, with 15 bases remaining between them. Germline CDR1 LGHNA, CDR2 YSLEER. The CDR3 is 16 amino acids. For the CDR3, the DNA is TGCGCCAGCAGCCAAGATTTCCGGGGTTTCAGCAATGAGCAGTTCTTC. Amino acid sequence: CASSQDFRGFSNEQFF.

This chain uses TRBV7-2 with TRBJ2-5; 13 bases fit TRBD2. The CDR3 is made up of 17 amino acids. CDR1 and CDR2 (germline): SGHTA, FQGNSA. Trimming removed 5 bases from V and 1 base from J; junction bases left unmatched: 7. CDR3 residues: CASSPGLAGESQETQYF. CDR3 nucleotides: TGTGCCAGCAGCCCCGGACTAGCGGGAGAGAGCCAAGAGACCCAGTACTTC.

Points on this clonotype: This may stem from a read error, because a much larger clone lies one nucleotide away. The rearrangement uses TRBV10-2 and TRBJ2-3; 7 bases align to TRBD2. Germline V lookup: CDR1 WSHSY, CDR2 SAAADI. The CDR3 sequence is 13 residues long. CDR3 coding DNA: TGCGCCGTTGGCCTAGCGGCGACAGATGCGCAGTATTTT. It yields the protein CAVGLAATDAQYF.

The V gene is TRBV18, the J gene TRBJ2-7; no firm D call. Germline V gives CDR1 KGHSH, CDR2 LQKENI. This CDR3 is 14 amino acids long. The V end was cut by 2 bases, the J end by 8 bases, with 16 bases between. CDR3 amino acids: CASSPTTGPPQQYF. The DNA of the CDR3 is TGTGCCAGCTCACCAACGACCGGCCCCCCACAGCAGTACTTC.

The rearrangement links TRBV10-1 to TRBJ2-5, with D tentatively TRBD1 (8 bases). Trimming pared 10 bases from V and 4 bases from J, leaving 31 bases between. The CDR3 runs 18 residues. Germline V gene lookup returns CDR1 WNHNN and CDR2 SYGVQD (reference sequence). CDR3 coding DNA: TGCGCCACCAATTTGCGGACAGGGACTAAATGGGTGGGAGAGACCCAGTACTTC. This sequence encodes CATNLRTGTKWVGETQYF.

This clonotype was counted ten times or more. The rearrangement links TRBV7-9 to TRBJ2-2, with TRBD1 matching 8 bases. The germline CDR1 and CDR2 sequences are SEHNR and FQNEAQ (reference sequence). After removal of 1 base from V and 5 bases from J, the junction contained 3 bases not matched to a gene. The CDR3 is made up of 15 amino acids. The CDR3 loop reads CASSLGTGSTGELFF. The CDR3 coding sequence is TGTGCCAGCAGCTTAGGGACAGGGTCAACCGGGGAGCTGTTTTTT.

V usage is TRBV27 and J usage is TRBJ2-7; possibly TRBD2 for D (5 bases). Trimming pared 7 bases from V and 4 bases from J, leaving 8 bases between. The CDR3 runs to 11 residues. The germline gives CDR1 MNHEY, CDR2 SMNVEV (reference sequence). The CDR3 spells CASKGAYEQYF. CDR3 in DNA: TGTGCCAGCAAGGGAGCTTACGAGCAGTACTTC.

A note on this clonotype: One base away lies a much larger clone, so this may be a sequencing read error. This chain joins TRBV9 and TRBJ2-3, with 14 bases fitting TRBD2. V gave up 4 bases and J gave up 0 bases; unmatched junction bases: 13. Germline loops: CDR1 SGDLS, CDR2 YYNGEE. There are 20 residues in the CDR3. CDR3 loop: CASSPRLAGGIGPSTDTQYF. The CDR3 DNA sequence: TGTGCCAGCAGCCCCCGACTAGCGGGAGGGATTGGGCCCAGCACAGATACGCAGTATTTT.